The present entry profiles one T cell receptor beta chain with its context. Its antigen is not identified. This sample was taken from a study of shared clonotypes between healthy human individuals. General observations from the study: The genetic and exposure-history diversity represented was limited by few donors.

Adult Caucasians living in Nashville, Tennessee made up all of the donors. The unsorted samples took tens of millions of PBMCs to get genomic DNA. Original processing notes: Filtering differed for immunoSEQ, which gave only junction sequences without quality scores. The protocol was immunoSEQ multiplex PCR, while the TCRdb copy is restricted to in-frame clones and leaves out a portion. From that table come the V and J calls and clone size; the DNA was used to work out D and trimming. Seen here are about 480,000 clones, almost 80% observed once, and the top ten hold around 12%. V gave up 6 bases and J gave up 6 bases, with 20 bases separating them. The germline V gene encodes CDR1 LNHDA and CDR2 SQIVND (reference sequence). The CDR3 runs to 16 residues.

The chain employs TRBV19 and TRBJ2-2; possible D gene TRBD2, 6 bases. Input material: PBMCs. This TCR came from a woman between 40 and 55 years old in good health. Some clones in this sample may be carry-over from other donors' samples. This chain's CDR3 is CASRNFGGGSPGELFF. Written as DNA, the CDR3 is TGTGCCAGTAGAAACTTCGGGGGAGGTTCCCCCGGGGAGCTGTTTTTT.